This T cell receptor (beta chain) was obtained from a study of T cells in Graves' hyperthyroidism and ophthalmopathy. General observations from the study: Ophthalmopathy was distinguished from stable hyperthyroidism by 13 V-J signatures.

Trimming removed 3 bases at V and 2 bases at J, with 11 bases between. Germline CDR1 and CDR2: SGHTA and FQGNSA. The CDR3 runs to 15 residues. A patient was excluded if there was uncontrolled infection, other autoimmune disease, pregnancy or lactation. Diagnoses were made from clinical symptoms, serum measures (thyroxine and TRAb), thyroid ultrasound and orbital computed tomography. PBMCs were collected from an approximately 9.2 ml volume of fresh peripheral blood. This clonotype was counted many times. Its antigen is unidentified. Regions amplified from RNA transcripts were the TCR beta CDR3 regions. Researchers ran a first-round RT-PCR on the TCR CDR3 using the HTBI primer set. Using its own MiXCR run on the multiplex PCR reads, TCRdb lists one record per CDR3 protein. The repertoire has 300,000 to 450,000 distinct CDR3 sequences, over 11% of them found once; the top ten carry about 11%.

The sequenced sample was blood. This chain joins TRBV7-2 and TRBJ2-1; D ambiguous. The receptor comes from a woman in her sixties with Graves' hyperthyroidism. In DNA, the CDR3 is TGTGCCAGCAGCTTGCCGGGTAGGACCTACAATGAGCAGTTCTTC. This codes for CASSLPGRTYNEQFF.